These T cell receptor beta chains were read from a single sample in a study of blood T cell repertoires in COVID-19. The protocol was immunoSEQ multiplex PCR, while the TCRdb copy is restricted to in-frame clones and leaves out a portion. The profile shows more than 250,000 clones, over 75% of them singletons. Sequencing used peripheral blood. The source is a human donor in a cohort sampled during active COVID-19. The CDR3 runs from the conserved cysteine through the conserved F or W. A D gene is named only where the DNA matches it firmly. Expanded clones are given a class, and other clones once, few, many or no size at all.

>TRBJ2-7|TRBV29-1|TRBD2|-|13
TGCAGCGTAGCGAGCGGGAGGGAGCGCGAGCAGTACTTC
CSVASGREREQYF
>TRBJ2-5|TRBV11-1|-|-|13
TGTGCCAGCAGCGCTGGGGGAGGAGAGACCCAGTACTTC
CASSAGGGETQYF
>TRBJ2-1|TRBV15|TRBD2|-|17
TGTGCCACCAGCAGTTGGGGACTATTCAGCTCCTACAATGAGCAGTTCTTC
CATSSWGLFSSYNEQFF
>TRBJ2-7|TRBV27|-|few|14
TGTGCCAGCAGTTTATGGGGGGTTAGAGGCGAGCAGTACTTC
CASSLWGVRGEQYF
>TRBJ2-2|TRBV12-5|-|-|15
TGTGCTAGTGGTTTGTGGAGATCCAACACCGGGGAGCTGTTTTTT
CASGLWRSNTGELFF
>TRBJ2-3|TRBV21-1|-|-|18
TGTGCCAGCAGCGAAACCGGACAGCAAGACGAACACGGAGATACGCAGTATTTT
CASSETGQQDEHGDTQYF
>TRBJ2-2|TRBV5-1|TRBD1|-|17
TGCGCCAGCAGCTCACAGGGGACCTTTCAGAACACCGGGGAGCTGTTTTTT
CASSSQGTFQNTGELFF
>TRBJ2-5|TRBV19|-|-|13
TGCGCACAGAGGGATACAAACCAAGAGACCCAGTACTTC
CAQRDTNQETQYF
>TRBJ1-1|TRBV20-1|-|few|14
TGCAGTGCTAGTGTGGCAGGGGAGAACACTGAAGCTTTCTTT
CSASVAGENTEAFF
>TRBJ1-2|TRBV5-6|TRBD1|few|13
TGTGCCAGCAGCTCGGACAGGGGTTATGGCTACACCTTC
CASSSDRGYGYTF
>TRBJ1-1|TRBV9|-|-|13
TGTGCCAGCAGCTACCACACTAGCACTGAAGCTTTCTTT
CASSYHTSTEAFF
>TRBJ1-1|TRBV24-1|-|-|14
TGTGCCACCACTAAGGGCAGGGTGCGCACTGAAGCTTTCTTT
CATTKGRVRTEAFF
>TRBJ1-2|TRBV15|-|-|15
TGTGCCACCAGCAGAGATTCCGGGGTCCGCTATGGCTACACCTTC
CATSRDSGVRYGYTF
>TRBJ1-5|TRBV16|-|-|14
TGTGCCAGCAGCCAAGGCAGGGTAGGTCAGCCCCAGCATTTT
CASSQGRVGQPQHF
>TRBJ2-7|TRBV10-2|-|few|13
TGCGCCAGCAGTGAGGCCCCGGGATACGAGCAGTACTTC
CASSEAPGYEQYF
>TRBJ2-5|TRBV18|TRBD2|-|16
TGTGCCAGCTCACCACGGACTAGCGGGGGGGCGGAGACCCAGTACTTC
CASSPRTSGGAETQYF
>TRBJ2-7|TRBV27|TRBD2|-|20
TGTGCCAGCAGTTTAGGGAGGGCTCCGGGACTAGCGGAAGAACCCTACGAGCAGTACTTC
CASSLGRAPGLAEEPYEQYF
>TRBJ1-1|TRBV3-1/TRBV3-2|-|-|14
TGTGCCAGCAGCCAACTCCGTCTCGGCACTGAAGCTTTCTTT
CASSQLRLGTEAFF
>TRBJ1-6|TRBV21-1|-|-|11
TGTGCCAGCAGCAAAGCGCGGACCCTCCACTTT
CASSKARTLHF
>TRBJ1-1|TRBV5-1|-|-|13
TGCGCCAGCAGGGAACAGGGTTCCACTGAAGCTTTCTTT
CASREQGSTEAFF
>TRBJ2-2|TRBV6-4|-|-|13
TGTGCCAGCAGCCTGGTAGACACCGGGGAGCTGTTTTTT
CASSLVDTGELFF
>TRBJ1-5|TRBV2|-|-|15
TGTGCCAGCAGTATACCGGGAACGAGCAATCAGCCCCAGCATTTT
CASSIPGTSNQPQHF
>TRBJ1-1|TRBV7-2|-|-|15
TGTGCCAGCAGCTTTTTGGTCAATCAGGGTTCAGAAGCTTTCTTT
CASSFLVNQGSEAFF
>TRBJ1-1|TRBV2|-|-|14
TGTGCCAGCAGAACCCGGACAGCCAACACTGAAGCTTTCTTT
CASRTRTANTEAFF
>TRBJ2-2|TRBV3-1/TRBV3-2|TRBD2|-|17
TGTGCCAGTCGACCTGAACGGGGGAGGGTAAACACCGGGGAGCTGTTTTTT
CASRPERGRVNTGELFF
>TRBJ2-7|TRBV25-1|-|-|15
TGTGCCAGCAGTGACGTGAAGGGGATAAACTACGAGCAGTACTTC
CASSDVKGINYEQYF
>TRBJ2-2|TRBV24-1|-|-|16
TGTGCCACCAGTGATACCGGACAAGGGGACACCGGGGAGCTGTTTTTT
CATSDTGQGDTGELFF
>TRBJ1-2|TRBV5-5|TRBD1|few|16
TGTGCCAGCAGCTTGGGGACAGGGGGCATTATCTATGGCTACACCTTC
CASSLGTGGIIYGYTF
>TRBJ2-1|TRBV7-9|TRBD2|-|16
TGTGCCAGCAGCGGGCGATTAGCGGGGGCCTACAATGAGCAGTTCTTC
CASSGRLAGAYNEQFF
>TRBJ2-1|TRBV19|TRBD1|-|15
TGTGCCAGTAGTATAGGGCAGGGGGTCTACAATGAGCAGTTCTTC
CASSIGQGVYNEQFF
>TRBJ2-2|TRBV5-5|-|-|15
TGTGCCAGCAGCTTCAGTTACCAAGTCACCGGGGAGCTGTTTTTT
CASSFSYQVTGELFF
>TRBJ2-7|TRBV5-1|-|-|14
TGCGCCAGCAGCAGGGGGAGACCCGAATACGAGCAGTACTTC
CASSRGRPEYEQYF
>TRBJ2-2|TRBV27|TRBD2|-|17
TGTGCCAGCAGGCCCGGGACTATCCGCCTAAGGACCGGGGAGCTGTTTTTT
CASRPGTIRLRTGELFF
>TRBJ1-2|TRBV11-2|TRBD1|-|16
TGTGCCAGCAGCCCTAGGAGGGCAGGGGGCGACTATGGCTACACCTTC
CASSPRRAGGDYGYTF
>TRBJ2-1|TRBV7-3|TRBD1|-|15
TGTGCCAGCAGCTATATCGGGACAGGGGGCGATGAGCAGTTCTTC
CASSYIGTGGDEQFF
>TRBJ2-1|TRBV6-6|TRBD2|-|13
TGTGCCAGCAGTGGCGGGGGGCCTAATGAGCAGTTCTTC
CASSGGGPNEQFF
>TRBJ2-5|TRBV9|-|-|17
TGTGCCAGCAGCGTAGACCCTGCGGGTAGCGTTCAAGAGACCCAGTACTTC
CASSVDPAGSVQETQYF
>TRBJ1-2|TRBV4-2|TRBD1|-|14
TGTGCCAGCAGCCAATGGGGACAGGGCAGAGGCTACACCTTC
CASSQWGQGRGYTF
>TRBJ1-3|TRBV3-1/TRBV3-2|-|few|15
TGTGCCAGCAGCCAACAGGGATACTCTGGAAACACCATATATTTT
CASSQQGYSGNTIYF
>TRBJ2-3|TRBV27|TRBD2|once|14
TGTGCCAGCAGGGGACTAGCGGGAGCAGATACGCAGTATTTT
CASRGLAGADTQYF